This TCR beta chain appears in the sequencing data of a study of molecular identifiers for immune sequencing clone quantification. Study findings and constraints: Whereas clones above 20 RNA copies held under 1% of naive-cell molecules, they held over 98% of effector molecules.

Listed TCR primers and previously described methods were used for bulk TCR libraries. TCRdb processed the PCR reads anew with MiXCR; each CDR3 protein has one entry. The sample lists over 550,000 distinct CDR3 sequences; about 25% were seen once. V lost 7 bases to trimming and J lost 0 bases, with 14 bases between them. This CDR3 is built from 15 residues. In germline, CDR1 is WSHSY, CDR2 SAAADI. Concerning this clonotype itself: Its antigen is currently unknown.

Using a CD8+CD4-CCR7+CD45RA+ phenotype, naive CD8 T cells were sorted. V is TRBV10-2 and J is TRBJ2-3; D call uncertain. This TCR was recovered from a human donor in good health. Some libraries in this study had Jurkat cell RNA spiked in. The specimen was naive CD8+ T cells from blood, with Jurkat cell RNA spiked in. As for subset: FACS-sorted CD8+CD4-CCR7+CD45RA+ naive T cells. CDR3 in amino acids: CASIRIASSTDTQYF. As DNA, the CDR3 is TGCGCCAGCATTCGCATAGCCAGTAGCACAGATACGCAGTATTTT.